This record concerns one TCR beta chain sequence. This record comes from a study of blood T cell repertoires in COVID-19. At the level of the study: Acute and convalescent COVID-19 samples came from the United States, Italy and Spain. The cDNA or gDNA used as material had been derived from T cells, B-cell-depleted T cells, or PBMCs.

Per the original data handling: How many nucleated cells were present was estimated from reference gene primer amplification. Measured with immunoSEQ multiplex PCR; TCRdb has only the in-frame clones, and not every one. The D gene and trimming were derived from the DNA, and the V and J assignments and clone size from that table. Of more than 150,000 clones in the sample, 78% were seen once. The CDR3 length is 12 residues. Deletions cut 3 bases from V and 4 bases from J, with 10 bases between. Germline CDR1 is DFQATT and CDR2 is SNEGSKA (reference sequence). V and J are TRBV20-1 and TRBJ2-7; D might be TRBD1 (5 bases). The sequenced sample consisted of peripheral blood. The receptor comes from a woman of 80 years or more with active or convalescent COVID-19. CDR3 in amino acids: CSASQGEYEQYF. CDR3 coding DNA: TGCAGTGCTAGTCAGGGCGAGTACGAGCAGTACTTC.